The 8 T cell receptor beta chains given below trace back to one sample, sequenced in a study of blood T cell repertoires in COVID-19. Sequenced by immunoSEQ multiplex PCR; TCRdb stores in-frame clones only, minus some. The sample yields roughly 79,000 clones, roughly nine tenths seen once. Sequencing input: peripheral blood. The receptors were sampled from a woman older than 75 with active or convalescent COVID-19.

This clone is medium-sized in the sample. V and J are TRBV5-1 and TRBJ1-5; D might be TRBD1 (6 bases). Trimming pared 4 bases from V and 0 bases from J, leaving 11 bases between. Germline loops: CDR1 SGHRS, CDR2 YFSETQ. This CDR3 comprises 15 residues. DNA for the CDR3: TGCGCCAGCAGCCGCGGACAGTCTAGCAATCAGCCCCAGCATTTT. It is translated as CASSRGQSSNQPQHF.

This clone was seen just once. The rearrangement uses TRBV11-2 and TRBJ2-7; D possibly corresponds to TRBD1 (5 bases). From germline, CDR1 is SGHAT and CDR2 FQNNGV. This CDR3 is 13 amino acids long. V lost 4 bases, J lost 6 bases, and 13 bases lay in between. DNA for the CDR3: TGTGCCAGCAGCTCTGCGACAGTCAGCGAGCAGTACTTC. This sequence encodes CASSSATVSEQYF.

In nucleotides, the CDR3 is TGCGCCAGCAGCAACGGGAGTATCGAGCAGTACTTC. Translation gives CASSNGSIEQYF. The rearrangement uses TRBV5-1 and TRBJ2-7, with D possibly TRBD2 on 6 matching bases. CDR3 length: 12 residues. V lost 4 bases and J 6 bases, leaving 11 bases between the germline ends. Germline loops: CDR1 SGHRS, CDR2 YFSETQ.

V is TRBV3-1 (or the pseudogene TRBV3-2) and J is TRBJ1-2; TRBD1 might be the D (5 bases). CDR1 and CDR2 (germline): LGHDT, YNNKEL (reference sequence). The length of the CDR3 is 14 residues. The ends were cut back, 3 bases at V and 2 bases at J, with 10 bases in the middle. The CDR3 region has the DNA TGTGCCAGCAGCCAGGGACTGATGAACTATGGCTACACCTTC. It codes for CASSQGLMNYGYTF.

This sequence joins TRBV5-4 and TRBJ1-2, with a tentative D call TRBD1 (6 bases). This CDR3 has 14 amino acids. Germline values: CDR1 SGHNT, CDR2 YYREEE (reference sequence). Trimming took off 4 bases at V and 2 bases at J, with 12 bases between the two ends. CDR3 residues: CASSLGQENYGYTF. In nucleotides, the CDR3 is TGTGCCAGCAGCCTGGGACAAGAGAACTATGGCTACACCTTC.

The rearrangement links TRBV6-5 to TRBJ2-1, with 9 nucleotides matching TRBD2. The J segment lost 5 bases and the V segment lost 7 bases, leaving 6 bases of the junction unmatched. Germline assignment: CDR1 MNHEY and CDR2 SVGAGI. The CDR3 runs 14 residues. CDR3 nucleotides: TGTGCCAGCAACGCGGGAGGGAGCCACAATGAGCAGTTCTTC. It codes for CASNAGGSHNEQFF.

The V and J genes are TRBV6-6 and TRBJ1-5; 7 nucleotides agree with TRBD1. Trimming cost V 7 bases and J 7 bases; bases outside gene matches: 16. There are 16 residues in the CDR3. Germline values: CDR1 MNHNY, CDR2 SVGAGI (reference sequence). The CDR3 region is CASTHGGRGMHQPQHF. CDR3 sequence (DNA): TGTGCCAGCACCCACGGAGGCAGGGGGATGCACCAGCCCCAGCATTTT.

The J gene is TRBJ2-1, the V gene TRBV29-1; D might be TRBD2 (6 bases). The ends were cut back, 0 bases at V and 0 bases at J, with 21 bases in the middle. Germline values: CDR1 SQVTM, CDR2 ANQGSEA. This CDR3 region has 19 residues. CDR3 bases: TGCAGCGTTGAAGATTTGGGGAATTCGGACGGGAGCTCCTACAATGAGCAGTTCTTC. Residues: CSVEDLGNSDGSSYNEQFF.